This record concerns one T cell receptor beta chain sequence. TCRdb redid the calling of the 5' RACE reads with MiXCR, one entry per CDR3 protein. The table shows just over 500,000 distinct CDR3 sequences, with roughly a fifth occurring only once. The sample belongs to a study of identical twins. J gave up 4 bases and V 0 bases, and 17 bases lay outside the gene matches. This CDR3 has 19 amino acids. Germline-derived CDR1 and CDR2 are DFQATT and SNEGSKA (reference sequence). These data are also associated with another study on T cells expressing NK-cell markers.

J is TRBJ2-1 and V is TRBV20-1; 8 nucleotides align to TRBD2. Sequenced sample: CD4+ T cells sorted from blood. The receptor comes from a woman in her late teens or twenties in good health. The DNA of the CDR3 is TGCAGTGCTAGAGATCGGGGTAGCGGGACCTCTCCATTTTACAATGAGCAGTTCTTC. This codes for CSARDRGSGTSPFYNEQFF.